Sequencing of this TCR beta chain was carried out in a study of blood T cell repertoires in COVID-19. Across the study: Sources were T cells, B-cell-depleted T cells, or PBMCs; the material itself was cDNA or gDNA.

TCRdb's table, derived via immunoSEQ multiplex PCR, lists solely in-frame clones and lacks some. The sample yields 150,000 to 200,000 clones, roughly 84% seen once. Germline loops: CDR1 SGHTA, CDR2 FQGNSA. J gave up 7 bases and V 5 bases, and 12 bases lay outside the gene matches. There are 17 residues in the CDR3. This receptor was identified in a woman aged 55-69 years who had recovered from COVID-19. The chain links TRBV7-2 to TRBJ2-1; 12 nucleotides line up with TRBD2. Sequenced input: PBMCs or T cells enriched from blood (not recorded which). The CDR3 is CASSLSLAGGPRNEQFF. CDR3 sequence (DNA): TGTGCCAGCAGCCTTAGCCTAGCGGGGGGGCCGAGGAATGAGCAGTTCTTC.